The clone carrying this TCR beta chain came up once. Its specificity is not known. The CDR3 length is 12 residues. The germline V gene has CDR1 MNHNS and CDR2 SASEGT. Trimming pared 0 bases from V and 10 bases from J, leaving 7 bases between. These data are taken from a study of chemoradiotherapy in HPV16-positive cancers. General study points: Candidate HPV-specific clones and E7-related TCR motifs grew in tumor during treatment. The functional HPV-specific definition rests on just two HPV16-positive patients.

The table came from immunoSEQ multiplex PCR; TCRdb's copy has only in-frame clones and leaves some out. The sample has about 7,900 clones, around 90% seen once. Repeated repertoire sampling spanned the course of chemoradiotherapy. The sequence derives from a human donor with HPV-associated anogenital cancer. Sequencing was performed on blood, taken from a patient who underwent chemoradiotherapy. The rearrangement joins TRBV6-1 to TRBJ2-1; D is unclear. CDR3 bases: TGTGCCAGCAGTGAAGCCATAGGAGAGCAGTTCTTC. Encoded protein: CASSEAIGEQFF.